The 28 T cell receptor beta chains below come from one sample, sequenced in a study of regulatory T cells in long-lasting Graves disease. As for time point: persistent/refractory GD, antithyroid drugs over 5 years with positive TRAb. PBMC RNA was the source of the TCR library. Combining iRepertoire HTBI primers with Arm-PCR of CDR3 regions, the authors built TCR beta libraries. Each CDR3 protein is one row after TCRdb ran MiXCR on the multiplex PCR reads. The sample includes around 340,000 distinct CDR3 sequences, about 20% of them seen just once. The sequencing used peripheral blood mononuclear cells (PBMCs), collected when the disease was refractory, from a patient treated with antithyroid drugs. These receptors originate from a female donor with Graves disease.

This clonotype was seen a handful of times. The CDR3 sequence is CASSTRQGRVTDTQYF. The CDR3, as DNA: TGTGCCAGCAGTACCCGACAGGGGAGGGTGACAGATACGCAGTATTTT. The V and J genes are TRBV12-3 or TRBV12-4 and TRBJ2-3; possible D gene TRBD1, 8 bases. CDR3 length: 16 amino acids. The V end was cut by 5 bases, the J end by 3 bases, with 18 bases between.

On this clonotype itself: This may be a read error, as it is one base from a much larger clone. This chain links TRBV29-1 with TRBJ1-4, with unresolved D. V was clipped by 7 bases and J by 7 bases, with 13 bases between them. CDR1 is SQVTM and CDR2 is ANQGSEA in the germline V gene. CDR3 length equals 12 residues. This CDR3 is CSGGRPSEKLFF. CDR3 DNA: TGCAGCGGTGGACGGCCAAGTGAAAAACTGTTTTTT.

The CDR3 loop is CASSTQDRGPYQPQHF. CDR3 in DNA: TGTGCCAGTAGTACCCAAGACAGAGGGCCCTATCAGCCCCAGCATTTT. J is TRBJ1-5 and V is TRBV19; D may be TRBD1 (5 bases). CDR3 length: 16 residues. Trimming took 4 bases from V and 5 from J, leaving 18 bases between them. CDR1 is LNHDA and CDR2 is SQIVND in the germline V gene (reference sequence).

This clonotype was counted ten times or more. The chain couples TRBV7-2 to TRBJ1-1; 10 bases are shared with TRBD1. CDR1 is SGHTA, CDR2 FQGNSA, per germline. The CDR3 extends over 16 amino acids. Germline trimming cut 5 bases from V and 4 bases from J; bases unmatched to any gene: 10. Here the CDR3 DNA reads TGTGCCAGCAGCAAGACAGGGGGCAAATTGGGCACTGAAGCTTTCTTT. It encodes CASSKTGGKLGTEAFF. Drawing the rest from reference TRBV7-2 and TRBJ1-1, the complete variable domain is GAGVSQSPSNKVTEKGKDVELRCDPISGHTALYWYRQSLGQGLEFLIYFQGNSAPDKSGLPSDRFSAERTGGSVSTLTIQRTQQEDSAVYLCASSKTGGKLGTEAFFGQGTRLTVV.

This clonotype was observed at least ten times. The J gene is TRBJ1-2, the V gene TRBV28; D possibly corresponds to TRBD1 (6 bases). This CDR3 is 14 amino acids long. V shed 7 bases and J shed 3 bases, with 15 bases lying between them. The germline V gene has CDR1 MDHEN and CDR2 SYDVKM. CDR3 protein: CASNLRAGDYGYTF. The DNA for the CDR3 is TGTGCCAGCAACCTAAGGGCAGGGGACTATGGCTACACCTTC.

V usage is TRBV11-2 and J usage is TRBJ2-1; TRBD1 matches 9 bases. CDR1 and CDR2 (germline): SGHAT, FQNNGV. CDR3 length: 14 amino acids. Unmatched junction bases numbered 5, after V lost 3 bases and J lost 8 bases. The CDR3 protein is CASSFDRGTHEQFF. In DNA form, the CDR3 reads TGTGCCAGCAGCTTCGACAGGGGGACCCATGAGCAGTTCTTC.

Of note for this clonotype: This may be a read error: a much more frequent sequence differs by one nucleotide. This chain uses TRBV7-8 with TRBJ1-3, with D possibly TRBD1 on 6 matching bases. In germline, CDR1 is SGHVS, CDR2 FQNEAQ. CDR3 length: 14 amino acids. The chain's CDR3 is CASSLGTVGDTIYF. In nucleotides, the CDR3 is TGTGCCAGCAGCTTAGGGACAGTTGGAGACACCATATATTTT. Full variable domain (rest looked up from reference TRBV7-8 and TRBJ1-3): GAGVSQSPRYKVAKRGQDVALRCDPISGHVSLFWYQQALGQGPEFLTYFQNEAQLDKSGLPSDRFFAERPEGSVSTLKIQRTQQEDSAVYLCASSLGTVGDTIYFGEGSWLTVV.

The genes are TRBV11-2 and TRBJ2-1, with 13 nucleotides matching TRBD2. This CDR3 has 16 residues. Germline V CDR1 and CDR2: SGHAT, FQNNGV. V lost 5 bases to trimming and J lost 4 bases; unmatched junction nucleotides: 5. The CDR3 bases are TGTGCCAGCAGCGTGAGACTAGCGGGGGGATACAATGAGCAGTTCTTC. Translated: CASSVRLAGGYNEQFF.

J is TRBJ1-1 and V is TRBV30; 9 nucleotides agree with TRBD1. With 4 bases clipped from V and 5 bases from J, the junction kept 8 bases outside the gene matches. The CDR3 runs to 14 residues. Germline loops: CDR1 GTSNPN, CDR2 SVGIG (reference sequence). CDR3 nucleotides: TGTGCCTGGACTACACTCGACAGGGGGACTGAAGCTTTCTTT. Its protein product is CAWTTLDRGTEAFF.

This clonotype has more than one count but fewer than ten. The chain has TRBV27 and TRBJ2-5; 7 bases align to TRBD1. This CDR3 is 15 amino acids long. Germline V gene data show CDR1 as MNHEY and CDR2 as SMNVEV (reference sequence). J lost 4 bases, V lost 2 bases, and 7 bases had no gene match. Here the CDR3 reads CASSLQGQSRETQYF. CDR3 DNA: TGTGCCAGCAGTTTACAGGGACAGAGCCGAGAGACCCAGTACTTC.

With respect to this clonotype: Possible read error: a much larger clone is one base away. The genes are TRBV27 and TRBJ1-2, with 7 bases identical to TRBD1. Germline V gene lookup returns CDR1 MNHEY and CDR2 SMNVEV (reference sequence). CDR3 length: 14 amino acids. The DNA of the CDR3 is TGTGCCAGCAGTTTAAGACAGGGTAACCATGGCTACACCTTC. It encodes CASSLRQGNHGYTF.

The table lists this clonotype with many counts. This sequence joins TRBV6-5 and TRBJ1-1; D gene uncertain. V lost 0 bases and J 0 bases, leaving 11 bases between the germline ends. Germline V gene data show CDR1 as MNHEY and CDR2 as SVGAGI. The CDR3 has 16 residues. The CDR3 loop reads CASSYSSPGVNTEAFF. In DNA, the CDR3 is TGTGCCAGCAGTTACTCGAGTCCCGGGGTGAACACTGAAGCTTTCTTT.

For this clonotype: Germline is not matched at one junction end, which may reflect a read error. The chain carries TRBV5-5 and TRBJ1-5; 8 bases align to TRBD1. The CDR3 is made up of 17 amino acids. Germline assignment: CDR1 SGHKS and CDR2 YYEKEE (reference sequence). CDR3 in DNA: TGTACCAGCAGCCGGACAGGGACCGGGGGCCTAAATCAGCCCCAGCATTTT. This codes for CTSSRTGTGGLNQPQHF.

This clonotype was counted many times. CDR3 loop: CASSLISGNTGELFF. CDR3 coding DNA: TGTGCCAGCAGCTTGATTAGCGGTAACACCGGGGAGCTGTTTTTT. The chain links TRBV11-2 to TRBJ2-2; D perhaps matches TRBD2 (6 bases). V was trimmed by 3 bases and J by 2 bases, leaving 10 bases between them. This CDR3 contains 15 residues. Germline CDR1 and CDR2: SGHAT and FQNNGV.

This clonotype was seen repeatedly, ten times or more. This chain connects TRBV11-3 to TRBJ1-2, with D uncertain. Trimming removed 5 bases at V and 3 bases at J, with 13 bases between. The CDR3 loop spans 14 amino acids. Germline loops: CDR1 SGHNT, CDR2 YENEEA. The CDR3 region has the DNA TGTGCCAGCAGCCTAAGACAAGAGCACTATGGCTACACCTTC. Protein sequence: CASSLRQEHYGYTF.

This clonotype was picked up many times. CDR3 residues: CASSLSQGRETQYF. The CDR3 DNA follows: TGTGCCAGCAGTTTAAGTCAGGGCCGTGAGACCCAGTACTTC. The rearrangement links TRBV12-3 or TRBV12-4 to TRBJ2-5, with a tentative D call TRBD1 (5 bases). The CDR3 is 14 amino acids. Trimming removed 2 bases from V and 5 bases from J, with 12 bases in between.

This clonotype was picked up many times. The V call is TRBV20-1, the J call TRBJ1-6, with TRBD1 matching over 7 bases. J gave up 10 bases and V 0 bases, and 6 bases lay outside the gene matches. CDR1 is DFQATT and CDR2 is SNEGSKA in the germline V gene (reference sequence). This CDR3 region has 14 residues. CDR3 DNA sequence: TGCAGTGCTAGAGATGTACCAGGGGGGTCACCCCTCCACTTT. Amino acid sequence: CSARDVPGGSPLHF.

In its sample, this clonotype was seen a few times. This chain connects TRBV10-3 to TRBJ1-5, with D unresolved. CDR1 and CDR2 (germline): ENHRY, SYGVKD. Trimming shortened V by 0 bases and J by 6 bases, and 9 bases separated the two germline ends. The CDR3 totals 14 residues. CDR3 region: CAISESIGSQPQHF. The CDR3 bases are TGTGCCATCAGTGAGTCTATCGGGAGTCAGCCCCAGCATTTT.

Notes on this clonotype: A much larger clonotype is one base distant, so this may be a read error. The V call is TRBV7-2, the J call TRBJ2-7; unclear D gene. The CDR3 is 13 residues long. CDR1 SGHTA and CDR2 FQGNSA come from the germline V gene. The CDR3: CAGSLGSRYEQYF. The CDR3 DNA is TGTGCCGGCAGCTTAGGCAGCCGCTACGAGCAGTACTTC.

This clonotype was observed many times. J is TRBJ2-2 and V is TRBV11-2; D possibly corresponds to TRBD2 (6 bases). CDR1 and CDR2 from the germline V gene are SGHAT and FQNNGV. The CDR3 loop spans 15 amino acids. The V and J ends lost 5 bases and 5 bases respectively, with 15 bases between them. CDR3: CASSHGRRGTGELFF. In nucleotides, the CDR3 is TGTGCCAGCAGCCACGGACGGAGGGGTACCGGGGAGCTGTTTTTT.

This clonotype was counted between two and nine times. The rearrangement joins TRBV5-6 to TRBJ2-7; D is perhaps TRBD1 or TRBD2 (5 bases each). Trimming pared 2 bases from V and 3 bases from J, leaving 12 bases between. The CDR3 has 14 amino acids. Germline V gives CDR1 SGHDT, CDR2 YYEEEE. This CDR3 is CASSFRGRHYEQYF. The CDR3 DNA is TGTGCCAGCAGCTTTAGGGGACGCCACTACGAGCAGTACTTC.

This chain connects TRBV29-1 to TRBJ1-1; possibly TRBD1 for D (5 bases). Deletions cut 7 bases from V and 6 bases from J, with 12 bases between. The CDR3 is made up of 11 amino acids. Germline CDR1 is SQVTM and CDR2 is ANQGSEA. The CDR3 loop is CSAQRGSEAFF. The DNA for the CDR3 is TGCAGCGCCCAACGGGGGTCTGAAGCTTTCTTT.

This clonotype was seen repeatedly, ten times or more. J is TRBJ1-2 and V is TRBV7-9; possibly TRBD1 for D (5 bases). This CDR3 is built from 10 residues. Trimming shortened V by 6 bases and J by 7 bases, and 6 bases separated the two germline ends. Germline-derived CDR1 and CDR2 are SEHNR and FQNEAQ (reference sequence). CDR3 protein: CASRRGGYTF. CDR3 DNA: TGTGCCAGCAGGAGGGGTGGCTACACCTTC.

This clonotype was seen ten or more times. This rearrangement joins TRBV12-3 or TRBV12-4 to TRBJ1-1; 11 positions match TRBD1. The CDR3 length is 14 residues. The V segment lost 5 bases and the J segment 7 bases; nucleotides outside the gene matches: 6. CDR3: CASSARTGGDEAFF. CDR3 coding DNA: TGTGCCAGCAGTGCAAGGACAGGGGGCGATGAAGCTTTCTTT.

This chain joins TRBV14 and TRBJ2-4; D ambiguous. Trimming shortened V by 0 bases and J by 0 bases, and 3 bases separated the two germline ends. The CDR3 is made up of 14 amino acids. The V gene's germline CDR1 is SGHDN and CDR2 FVKESK. CDR3 nucleotides: TGTGCCAGCAGCCAAGAAGTAGCCAAAAACATTCAGTACTTC. It specifies CASSQEVAKNIQYF.

This clonotype was seen a handful of times. The chain joins TRBV20-1 to TRBJ2-5; 12 bases line up with TRBD2. CDR3 length equals 12 residues. Unmatched junction bases numbered 3, after V lost 8 bases and J lost 5 bases. Germline CDR1 DFQATT, CDR2 SNEGSKA (reference sequence). Here the CDR3 DNA reads TGCAGTCTGACTAGCGGGAGTGAGACCCAGTACTTC. As protein: CSLTSGSETQYF.

The J gene is TRBJ1-2, the V gene TRBV5-4; D is uncertain. Per the germline V gene, CDR1 is SGHNT and CDR2 is YYREEE (reference sequence). With 1 base removed from V and 6 bases from J, the gap between germline ends came to 10 bases. This CDR3 has 13 residues. CDR3 in DNA: TGTGCCAGCAGCTTGACGTTTAGTGATGGCTACACCTTC. Its protein is CASSLTFSDGYTF.

This clonotype was observed at least ten times. The rearrangement links TRBV30 to TRBJ2-5, with 12 positions matching TRBD2. J lost 2 bases, V lost 2 bases, and 6 bases had no gene match. The CDR3 contains 16 residues. Looked up from germline, CDR1 is GTSNPN and CDR2 is SVGIG (reference sequence). The CDR3 loop is CAWSTTSGGRQETQYF. CDR3 nucleotides: TGTGCCTGGAGTACCACTAGCGGGGGGCGGCAAGAGACCCAGTACTTC.